Listed below are T cell receptor beta chains from one sample, sequenced in a study of immune heterogeneity within non-small cell lung tumors. Each CDR3 protein is one row after TCRdb ran MiXCR on the multiplex PCR reads. The table has roughly 13,000 distinct CDR3 sequences, about a quarter seen once. The sequenced sample was lung tumor tissue. The receptors come from a man aged 50 to 60 with non-small cell lung cancer. The CDR3 runs from the conserved cysteine through the conserved F or W. A D gene is named only where the DNA matches it firmly. Rows may omit the clone size; those that give it use once, few, many or a size class.

TGTGCCAGCAGGCCGGGACTAGCGGGGTTCCAAGAGACCCAGTACTTC CASRPGLAGFQETQYF TRBJ2-5 TRBD2 16 many TRBV2
TGCAGTGCTAGCCCGGGAGGGAGCTATGGCTACACCTTC CSASPGGSYGYTF TRBJ1-2 NA 13 many TRBV20-1
TGTGCCACCTCAGCTGAGAGACATCGGGCATACAATGAGCAGTTCTTC CATSAERHRAYNEQFF TRBJ2-1 NA 16 many TRBV15
TGTGCCAGCAGCTTGACCGAATCGACAACAATCTATGGCTACACCTTC CASSLTESTTIYGYTF TRBJ1-2 NA 16 NA TRBV11-2
TGCAGTGCTAGACCTGGGACAGCTTCCCAAGAGACCCAGTACTTC CSARPGTASQETQYF TRBJ2-5 TRBD1 15 NA TRBV20-1
TGTGCCAGCAGCCCAAGTGGGACTAGCGGGAGAGTTTTAAGCTCCTACAATGAGCAGTTCTTC CASSPSGTSGRVLSSYNEQFF TRBJ2-1 TRBD2 21 NA TRBV11-2
TGCGCCAGCAGCGTGGATTTATTGTCACCCCTCCACTTT CASSVDLLSPLHF TRBJ1-6 NA 13 many TRBV5-1
TGTGCCAGCAGTTCTGGACAGACAGATACGCAGTATTTT CASSSGQTDTQYF TRBJ2-3 NA 13 few TRBV11-3
TGTGCCAGCAATTGGCAGGGTGTTATTCGTGAGCAGTTCTTC CASNWQGVIREQFF TRBJ2-1 NA 14 large TRBV12-3/TRBV12-4
TGTGCCAGCAGTTTAGACAGCGGGGAGAACACCGGGGAGCTGTTTTTT CASSLDSGENTGELFF TRBJ2-2 TRBD2 16 medium-sized TRBV12-3/TRBV12-4
TGTGCCAGCAGTGATTGGGACAGCGCAACCCAGCAGTTCTTC CASSDWDSATQQFF TRBJ2-1 TRBD1 14 many TRBV6-1
TGTGCCAGCAGCTTACAGGTGGCGAACACTGAAGCTTTCTTT CASSLQVANTEAFF TRBJ1-1 NA 14 NA TRBV7-2
TGTGCCAGCAGCTTAGGGGGGGCTGCTAACTCCTACAATGAGCAGTTCTTC CASSLGGAANSYNEQFF TRBJ2-1 NA 17 many TRBV11-2
TGTGCCAGCAGCTTTCCGACTCAGCAGTACTTC CASSFPTQQYF TRBJ2-7 NA 11 many TRBV5-8
TGTGCCAGCAGTCCCCAGGGACTAGAGGGGGTCAGGGATACGAAGTATTTT CASSPQGLEGVRDTKYF TRBJ2-3 TRBD2 17 NA TRBV12-3/TRBV12-4
TGTGCCAGCAGCTATGAGGACAGCACAGATACGCAGTATTTT CASSYEDSTDTQYF TRBJ2-3 NA 14 many TRBV4-2
TGTGCCAGCAGCGTACAACTAGCGGGGGGCGGCAATGAGCAGTTCTTC CASSVQLAGGGNEQFF TRBJ2-1 TRBD2 16 many TRBV7-8
TGCGCCAGCAGTGAGGGCAGCTACGAGCAGTACTTC CASSEGSYEQYF TRBJ2-7 NA 12 many TRBV10-1
TGTGCCAGCCAAACCCTAGGGGGCAATCAGCCCCAGCATTTT CASQTLGGNQPQHF TRBJ1-5 NA 14 medium-sized TRBV2
TGTGCCAGCAGCCCAAGGAATCGACTAGCGGGGGGGCGTGGAGAGACCCAGTACTTC CASSPRNRLAGGRGETQYF TRBJ2-5 TRBD2 19 NA TRBV3-1
TGTGCCAGCAGGGCGACAGGGGTCGGTTACGAGCAGTACTTC CASRATGVGYEQYF TRBJ2-7 TRBD1 14 NA TRBV2
TGTGCCAGCAGCTTAATGGGACAGGGCGCCTACGAGCAGTACTTC CASSLMGQGAYEQYF TRBJ2-7 TRBD1 15 many TRBV7-9